The T cell receptor beta chain under discussion was sequenced for a study of blood T cells in healthy people across ages. Study-wide points: Roughly linear age-related decline in beta diversity appeared, significant by age 40.

Regarding this clonotype: No antigen is known for it.

V lost 8 bases to trimming and J lost 12 bases; unmatched junction nucleotides: 23. CDR3 length: 16 amino acids. Germline CDR1 reads MNHNS; CDR2 reads SASEGT. Primed by a sample-barcoded 5' primer and a J-beta primer mix, a second PCR proceeded for about 6 to 11 cycles. Sequencing of every sample gave 3 million or more CDR3-containing paired-end reads. One entry per CDR3 protein results from TCRdb running MiXCR on the 5' RACE reads. The top ten hold roughly a sixth of the sample, which has more than 800,000 distinct CDR3 sequences, under 30% seen once. The receptor was derived from a woman aged 80 or over in good health. This chain uses TRBV6-1 with TRBJ2-7, with 9 bases identical to TRBD2. The sample consisted of blood. CDR3 in DNA: TGTGCCAGCGGCAGTGGATGGCGGGGGGGCCTCGAGACCCGGTACTTC. This sequence encodes CASGSGWRGGLETRYF.